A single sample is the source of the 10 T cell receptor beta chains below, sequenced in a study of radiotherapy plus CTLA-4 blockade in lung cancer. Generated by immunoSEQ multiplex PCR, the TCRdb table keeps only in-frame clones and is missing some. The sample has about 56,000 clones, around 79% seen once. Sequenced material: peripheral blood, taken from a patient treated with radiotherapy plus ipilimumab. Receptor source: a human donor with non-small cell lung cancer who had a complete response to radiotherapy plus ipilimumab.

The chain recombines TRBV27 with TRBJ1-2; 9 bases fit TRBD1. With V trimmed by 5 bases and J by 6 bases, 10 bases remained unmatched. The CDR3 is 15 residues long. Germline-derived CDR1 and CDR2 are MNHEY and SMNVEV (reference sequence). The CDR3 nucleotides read TGTGCCAGCAGTCCCTACCGGGACAGGGATCATGGCTACACCTTC. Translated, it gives CASSPYRDRDHGYTF.

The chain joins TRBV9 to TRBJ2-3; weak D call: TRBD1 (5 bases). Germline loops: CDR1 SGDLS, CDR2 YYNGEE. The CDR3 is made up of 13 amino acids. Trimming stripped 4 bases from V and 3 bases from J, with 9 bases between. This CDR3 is CASSYQGTDTQYF. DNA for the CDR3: TGTGCCAGCAGCTATCAGGGTACAGATACGCAGTATTTT.

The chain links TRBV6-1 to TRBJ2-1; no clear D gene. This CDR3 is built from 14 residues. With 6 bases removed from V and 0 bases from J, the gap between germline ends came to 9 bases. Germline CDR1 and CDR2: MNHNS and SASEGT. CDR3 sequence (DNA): TGTGCCAGCAGATTACCGAGCTCCTACAATGAGCAGTTCTTC. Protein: CASRLPSSYNEQFF.

The CDR3 DNA is TGTGCCAGCTCATATAATCTTCCAGGGGAGATGCTGGAACTGTTTTTT. Amino acid sequence: CASSYNLPGEMLELFF. The genes are TRBV18 and TRBJ1-4; D is possibly TRBD1 (6 bases). The V end lost 5 bases, the J end lost 12 bases, and 25 bases lay between the germline ends. The CDR3 contains 16 residues. Germline-derived CDR1 and CDR2 are KGHSH and LQKENI.

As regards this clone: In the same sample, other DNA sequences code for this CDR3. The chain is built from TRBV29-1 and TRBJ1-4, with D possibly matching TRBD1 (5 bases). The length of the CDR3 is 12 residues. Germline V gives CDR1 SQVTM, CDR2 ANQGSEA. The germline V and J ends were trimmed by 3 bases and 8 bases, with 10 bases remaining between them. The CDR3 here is CSVDRGDEKLFF. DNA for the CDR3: TGCAGCGTTGATCGGGGGGACGAAAAACTGTTTTTT.

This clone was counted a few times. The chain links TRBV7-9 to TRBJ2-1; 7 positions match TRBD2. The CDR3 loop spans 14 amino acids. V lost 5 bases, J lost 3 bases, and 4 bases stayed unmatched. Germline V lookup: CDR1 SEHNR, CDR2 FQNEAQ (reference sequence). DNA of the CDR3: TGTGCCAGCAGCCGTAGCGGGTTCTACAATGAGCAGTTCTTC. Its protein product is CASSRSGFYNEQFF.

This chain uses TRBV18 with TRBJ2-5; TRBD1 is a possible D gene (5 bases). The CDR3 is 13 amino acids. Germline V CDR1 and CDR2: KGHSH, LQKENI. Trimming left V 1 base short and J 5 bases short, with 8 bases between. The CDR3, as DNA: TGTGCCAGCTCACCACAGGGGTGGGAGACCCAGTACTTC. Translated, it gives CASSPQGWETQYF.

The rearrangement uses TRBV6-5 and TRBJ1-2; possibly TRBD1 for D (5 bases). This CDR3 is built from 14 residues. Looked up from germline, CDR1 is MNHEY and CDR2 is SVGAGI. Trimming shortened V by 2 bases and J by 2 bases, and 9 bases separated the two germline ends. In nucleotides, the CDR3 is TGTGCCAGCAGTTACGGGGCGGGAAACTATGGCTACACCTTC. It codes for CASSYGAGNYGYTF.

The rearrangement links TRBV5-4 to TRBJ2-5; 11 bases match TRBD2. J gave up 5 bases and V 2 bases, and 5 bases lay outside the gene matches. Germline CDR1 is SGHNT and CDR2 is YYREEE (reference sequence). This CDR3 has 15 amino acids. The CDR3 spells CASSFLAGGGETQYF. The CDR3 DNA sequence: TGTGCCAGCAGCTTCCTAGCGGGAGGCGGCGAGACCCAGTACTTC.

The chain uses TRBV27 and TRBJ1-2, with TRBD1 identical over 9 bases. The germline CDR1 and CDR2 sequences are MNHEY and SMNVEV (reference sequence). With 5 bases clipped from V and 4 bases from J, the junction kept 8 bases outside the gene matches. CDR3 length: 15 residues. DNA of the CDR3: TGTGCCAGCAGTCCACCGGGACAGGGCCGCTATGGCTACACCTTC. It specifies CASSPPGQGRYGYTF.